This TCR beta chain appears in the sequencing data of a study of response to subunit inactivated influenza vaccine. The V gene end was trimmed by 0 bases and the J gene end by 5 bases; junction bases not matched to a gene: 7. This CDR3 has 15 residues. Germline loops: CDR1 DFQATT, CDR2 SNEGSKA (reference sequence). TCRdb reprocessed the RT-PCR reads via MiXCR and lists one record per CDR3 protein. The sample shows some 550,000 distinct CDR3 sequences, under 30% of them seen only once. The sample was also reused in another study, on T cells expressing NK-cell markers. That work adds: Making the TCR beta cDNA relied on 5'RACE template switching with UMIs.

Sequencing used CD4+ T cells sorted from PBMCs, obtained 12 days after vaccination. The chain joins TRBV20-1 to TRBJ1-5; 7 bases align to TRBD1. The source is a man between 50 and 59 years old who received an inactivated influenza vaccine. Written as DNA, the CDR3 is TGCAGTGCTAGAGAACCGACAGGGACGGATCAGCCCCAGCATTTT. It codes for CSAREPTGTDQPQHF.